This passage covers 19 T cell receptor beta chains from one sample sequenced in a study of molecular identifiers for immune sequencing clone quantification. One entry per CDR3 protein results from TCRdb running MiXCR on the PCR reads. The repertoire has over 65,000 distinct CDR3 sequences, around 27% of them found once; the top ten carry approximately 0.78%. The sequencing sample was made of naive CD8+ T cells from blood, with Jurkat cell RNA spiked in. Subset described: FACS-sorted CD8+CD4-CCR7+CD45RA+ naive T cells. Receptors were obtained from a human donor in good health. Some libraries in this study had Jurkat cell RNA spiked in.

In regard to this clonotype: Since the CDR3 does not end with the conserved phenylalanine or tryptophan, this likely comes from a read error. The CDR3 sequence is CASSPQRGQLNTEAFL. The DNA of the CDR3 is TGCGCCAGCAGCCCGCAGAGGGGACAGTTGAACACTGAAGCTTTCCTT. The V call is TRBV4-3, the J call TRBJ1-1, with 7 bases fitting TRBD1. V lost 4 bases to trimming and J lost 0 bases; unmatched junction nucleotides: 8. The CDR3 sequence is 16 residues long. From germline, CDR1 is LGHNA and CDR2 YSLEER.

This clonotype showed up many times. The V gene is TRBV29-1, the J gene TRBJ2-7; TRBD2 agrees at 11 bases. The V gene end was trimmed by 5 bases and the J gene end by 7 bases; junction bases not matched to a gene: 7. The CDR3 has 13 residues. Germline lookup yields CDR1 SQVTM and CDR2 ANQGSEA. The CDR3 region is CSVLGTSGSEQYF. In nucleotides, the CDR3 is TGCAGCGTTTTAGGGACTAGCGGTTCGGAGCAGTACTTC.

This clonotype was seen a few times. The chain is built from TRBV12-3 or TRBV12-4 and TRBJ2-3; no definite D call. TRBJ1-5 explains the end of the DNA better; the J call may be wrong. CDR3 length equals 14 residues. The CDR3 loop is CASSFPRAADTQHF. The CDR3 nucleotides read TGTGCCAGCAGTTTCCCCCGCGCAGCAGATACGCAGCATTTT.

This clonotype was seen a few times. The rearrangement joins TRBV19 to TRBJ2-1; no firm D call. Deletions cut 1 base from V and 7 bases from J, with 8 bases between. The CDR3 runs 13 residues. Per germline, CDR1 LNHDA and CDR2 SQIVND (reference sequence). The CDR3 sequence: CASSIGLVNEQFF. DNA for the CDR3: TGTGCCAGTAGTATAGGGCTCGTGAATGAGCAGTTCTTC.

This clonotype turned up a few times. The chain employs TRBV6-2 or TRBV6-3 and TRBJ1-1; 8 bases map to TRBD1. The CDR3 consists of 14 residues. Germline values: CDR1 MNHEY, CDR2 SVGEGT. V was clipped by 4 bases and J by 5 bases; unmatched bases: 6. The CDR3 spells CASSLSDRATEAFF. The CDR3 nucleotides are TGTGCCAGCAGTTTGTCGGACAGGGCGACTGAAGCTTTCTTT.

Note on this clonotype: One junction end does not reproduce the germline sequence, and a read error may be involved. The chain combines TRBV14 with TRBJ2-3, with TRBD2 identical over 10 bases. CDR1 and CDR2 from the germline V gene are SGHDN and FVKESK. This CDR3 is built from 16 residues. The CDR3 DNA is TGTGCCAGCAGCCAAGATGCTAGCGGGAGAACAGATACGCGGTATTTT. This codes for CASSQDASGRTDTRYF.

This clonotype was found once. J is TRBJ2-7 and V is TRBV27; D is possibly TRBD2 (6 bases). The CDR3 extends over 12 amino acids. Germline loops: CDR1 MNHEY, CDR2 SMNVEV (reference sequence). Between the trimmed V and J ends, which lost 4 bases and 4 bases, there was a span of 8 bases. CDR3 amino acids: CASSSGEYEQYF. In DNA, the CDR3 is TGTGCCAGCAGTTCGGGGGAGTACGAGCAGTACTTC.

For this clonotype: This CDR3 fails to terminate in the conserved phenylalanine or tryptophan, so it likely reflects a read error. This chain links TRBV5-1 with TRBJ2-1, with a tentative D call TRBD2 (6 bases). The CDR3 has 13 amino acids. Germline V gives CDR1 SGHRS, CDR2 YFSETQ. V lost 1 base and J 9 bases, leaving 11 bases between the germline ends. The CDR3 DNA follows: TGCGCCAGCAGCTTGTATAGCGGACGTGAGCAGTTCTTA. Residues: CASSLYSGREQFL.

About this clonotype: A read error is possible here, since a much larger clone lies one base away. The rearrangement links TRBV5-6 to TRBJ1-5; D might be TRBD1 (6 bases). From germline, CDR1 is SGHDT and CDR2 YYEEEE. The CDR3 has 15 amino acids. The CDR3 DNA follows: TGTGCCAGCCCCATTTTAACAGGGTGCCGTCAGCCCCAGCGTTTT. Translated: CASPILTGCRQPQRF.

A note on this clonotype: Since a much larger clone is just one base distant, this may be a read error. The chain joins TRBV2 to TRBJ1-1, with D possibly being TRBD1 (5 bases). Per germline, CDR1 SNHLY and CDR2 FYNNEI. The CDR3 has 13 residues. The CDR3 protein is CASSGVLDTEALF. The CDR3 nucleotides are TGTGCCAGCAGTGGGGTGTTGGACACTGAAGCTCTCTTT.

The rearrangement joins TRBV6-2 or TRBV6-3 to TRBJ2-7; TRBD2 aligns across 9 bases. Germline-derived CDR1 and CDR2 are MNHEY and SVGEGT. The CDR3 covers 17 residues. With V trimmed by 0 bases and J by 1 base, 7 bases remained unmatched. CDR3 protein: CASSYSHEAGGSYEQYF. The CDR3 DNA sequence: TGTGCCAGCAGTTACTCCCATGAAGCGGGGGGATCCTACGAGCAGTACTTC.

Concerning this clonotype itself: Compared with germline, one end of the junction differs, possibly owing to a read error. This chain connects TRBV4-1 to TRBJ2-1; 7 nucleotides align to TRBD2. The germline gives CDR1 MGHRA, CDR2 YSYEKL. CDR3 size: 14 residues. CDR3: CASSHGPSGPLYHF. The CDR3 nucleotides read TGCGCCAGCAGCCACGGGCCTAGCGGCCCTCTATATCACTTC.

This clonotype was seen ten or more times. The V and J genes are TRBV28 and TRBJ2-7, with D perhaps assigned TRBD1 or TRBD2 (6 bases each). The CDR3 loop spans 14 amino acids. CDR1 MDHEN and CDR2 SYDVKM come from the germline V gene. The ends were cut back, 2 bases at V and 5 bases at J, with 13 bases in the middle. The CDR3 DNA reads as TGTGCCAGCAGTTTACCAGGGGAGGTGGACGAGCAGTACTTC. Amino acids: CASSLPGEVDEQYF. Full variable domain (outside the CDR3, taken from reference TRBV28 and TRBJ2-7): DVKVTQSSRYLVKRTGEKVFLECVQDMDHENMFWYRQDPGLGLRLIYFSYDVKMKEKGDIPEGYSVSREKKERFSLILESASTNQTSMYLCASSLPGEVDEQYFGPGTRLTVT.

This clonotype showed up many times. The chain combines TRBV15 with TRBJ2-3; D may be TRBD1 or TRBD2 (5 bases each). CDR3 length: 16 amino acids. From germline, CDR1 is LNHNV and CDR2 YYDKDF (reference sequence). Trimming cost V 0 bases and J 2 bases, with 12 bases left between them. The CDR3 DNA sequence: TGTGCCACCAGCAGAGAAAGGGACGGCCCCACAGATACGCAGTATTTT. It yields the protein CATSRERDGPTDTQYF.

This clonotype has more than one count but fewer than ten. The chain combines TRBV6-2 or TRBV6-3 with TRBJ2-2; D call uncertain. CDR1 is MNHEY, CDR2 SVGEGT, per germline. CDR3 length equals 12 residues. The V end was cut by 3 bases, the J end by 6 bases, with 5 bases between. CDR3 nucleotides: TGTGCCAGCAGTTATTCCGCCGGGGAGCTGTTTTTT. This gives the protein CASSYSAGELFF.

This chain connects TRBV12-3 or TRBV12-4 to TRBJ2-1, with D possibly TRBD2 on 6 matching bases. The V end was cut by 3 bases, the J end by 2 bases, with 20 bases between. The CDR3 length is 18 residues. CDR3 sequence (DNA): TGTGCCAGCAGTTTGGGTAAAAGGCGGGATGGACCCTACAATGAGCAGTTCTTC. Amino acids: CASSLGKRRDGPYNEQFF.

As for this clonotype: A much bigger clone sits one base away, suggesting this may be a read error. The genes are TRBV28 and TRBJ2-7; tentative D call: TRBD2 (5 bases). V was clipped by 6 bases and J by 5 bases, with 14 bases between them. Germline CDR1 MDHEN, CDR2 SYDVKM. There are 13 residues in the CDR3. The CDR3 DNA is TGTGCCAGCAGCGAAACGGGGAACCACGAGCAGTACTTC. Protein sequence: CASSETGNHEQYF.

As concerns this clonotype: This could be a read error, since a much larger clone is one nucleotide away. The chain combines TRBV14 with TRBJ2-3; 8 nucleotides agree with TRBD2. Germline V gene sequence: CDR1 SGHDN, CDR2 FVKESK. CDR3 length: 16 residues. CDR3: CAGSQDLAGRTDTQYF. DNA of the CDR3: TGTGCCGGCAGCCAAGATCTAGCGGGCCGCACAGATACGCAGTATTTT.

In its sample, this clonotype was seen many times. In DNA form, the CDR3 reads TGCGCCAGCAGCCAAGATACGACAGTATATGGCTACACCTTC. Its protein product is CASSQDTTVYGYTF. This chain joins TRBV4-3 and TRBJ1-2; D possibly corresponds to TRBD1 (5 bases). V lost 0 bases to trimming and J lost 5 bases, with 10 bases between them. Per germline, CDR1 LGHNA and CDR2 YSLEER. The CDR3 extends over 14 amino acids.